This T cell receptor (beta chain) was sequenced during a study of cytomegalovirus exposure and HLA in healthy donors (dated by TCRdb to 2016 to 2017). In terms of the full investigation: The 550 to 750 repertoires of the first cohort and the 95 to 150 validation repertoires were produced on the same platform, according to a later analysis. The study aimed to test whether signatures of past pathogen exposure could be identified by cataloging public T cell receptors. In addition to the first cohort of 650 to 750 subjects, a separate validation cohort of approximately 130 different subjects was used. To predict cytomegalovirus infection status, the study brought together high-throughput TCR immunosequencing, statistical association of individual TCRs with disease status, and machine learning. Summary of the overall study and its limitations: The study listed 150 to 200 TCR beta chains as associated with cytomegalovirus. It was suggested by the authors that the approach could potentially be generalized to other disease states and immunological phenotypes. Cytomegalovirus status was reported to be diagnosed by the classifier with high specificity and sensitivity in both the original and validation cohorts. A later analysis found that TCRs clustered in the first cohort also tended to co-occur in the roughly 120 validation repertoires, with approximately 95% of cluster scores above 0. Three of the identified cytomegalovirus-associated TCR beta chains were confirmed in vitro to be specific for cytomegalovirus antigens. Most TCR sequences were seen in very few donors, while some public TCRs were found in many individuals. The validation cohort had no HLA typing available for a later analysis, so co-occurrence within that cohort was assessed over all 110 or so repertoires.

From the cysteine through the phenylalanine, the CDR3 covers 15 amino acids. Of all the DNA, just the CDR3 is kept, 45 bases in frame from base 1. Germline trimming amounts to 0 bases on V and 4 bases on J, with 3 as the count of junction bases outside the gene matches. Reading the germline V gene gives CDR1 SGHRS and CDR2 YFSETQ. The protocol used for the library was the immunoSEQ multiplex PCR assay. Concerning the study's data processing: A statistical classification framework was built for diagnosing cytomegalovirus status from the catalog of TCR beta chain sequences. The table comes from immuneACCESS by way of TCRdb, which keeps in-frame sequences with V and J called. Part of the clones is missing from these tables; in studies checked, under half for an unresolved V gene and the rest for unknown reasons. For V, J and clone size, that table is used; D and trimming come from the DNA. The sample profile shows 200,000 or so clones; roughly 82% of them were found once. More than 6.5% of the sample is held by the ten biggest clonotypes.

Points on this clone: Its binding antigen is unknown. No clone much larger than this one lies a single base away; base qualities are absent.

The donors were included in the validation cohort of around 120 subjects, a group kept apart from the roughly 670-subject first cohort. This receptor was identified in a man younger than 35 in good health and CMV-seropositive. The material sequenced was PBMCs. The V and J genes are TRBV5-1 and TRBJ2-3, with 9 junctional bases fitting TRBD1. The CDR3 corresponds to CASSLAGQGPDTQYF. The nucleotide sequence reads TGCGCCAGCAGCTTGGCGGGACAGGGCCCAGATACGCAGTATTTT.